The sequence of this T cell receptor beta chain was determined in a study of T cell repertoires in ileal Crohn's disease. Notes on the study in general: Clonal expansions were more frequent in active smokers than non-smokers at surgery. Compared with CD4 T cells, sorted CD8 cells carried more expanded clones.

A remark on this clone: What it binds is unknown.

Adults with ileal or ileocolonic Crohn's disease and an indication for resection were eligible. The CDR3 contains 18 residues. Germline V gives CDR1 SGDLS, CDR2 YYNGEE. With 5 bases removed from V and 1 base from J, the gap between germline ends came to 19 bases. Libraries were prepared by immunoSEQ multiplex PCR; TCRdb keeps only in-frame clonotypes and omits some of them. The sample includes 15,000 or so clones, 70% to 90% of them seen just once. The chain has TRBV9 and TRBJ2-6; D possibly corresponds to TRBD1 (5 bases). The sample was ileal tissue. This sequence was found in an adult with Crohn's disease. The CDR3 spells CASSQSPTRVSGANVLTF. CDR3 DNA sequence: TGTGCCAGCAGTCAATCACCCACCAGGGTTTCTGGGGCCAACGTCCTGACTTTC.